This T cell receptor beta chain derives from a study of shared clonotypes between healthy human individuals. The method was immunoSEQ multiplex PCR; TCRdb's version includes in-frame clones alone and lacks a portion of them. The sample shows approximately 1.1 million clones, 70% to 80% of them seen only once. V gave up 7 bases and J gave up 6 bases; unmatched junction bases: 8. The CDR3 spans 15 residues. The V gene's germline CDR1 is LNHDA and CDR2 SQIVND (reference sequence). The TCR comes from a man aged 18-30 years in good health. Some clones in this sample may be carry-over from other donors' samples. The gene calls are TRBV19 and TRBJ2-2; the match to TRBD1 covers 10 bases. Sample: memory CD4+ T cells from PBMCs. Subset of the sample: CD45RA-negative fraction. This CDR3 reads CASKTGTGDPGELFF. Here the CDR3 DNA reads TGTGCCAGTAAGACCGGGACAGGGGATCCCGGGGAGCTGTTTTTT.